This T cell receptor beta chain was sequenced for a study of identical twins. Study outcomes and limitations: It was out-of-frame TCR alpha sharing in monozygotic twins that models underestimated.

Germline V lookup: CDR1 MNHNS, CDR2 SASEGT. The CDR3 length is 18 residues. The V end was cut by 5 bases, the J end by 1 base, with 21 bases between. It was template switching that added a universal primer site, and there were unique molecular identifiers on the cDNA. Using its own MiXCR run on the 5' RACE reads, TCRdb lists one record per CDR3 protein. Here the sample spans just under 650,000 distinct CDR3 sequences, about 7.1% being singletons. As concerns this clonotype: Antigen: not known.

In addition, the sample was reused for a study of yellow fever vaccine responses in identical twins.

The receptor's source is a woman aged 18-29 years in good health. Specimen: PBMCs. This rearrangement joins TRBV6-1 to TRBJ1-5; D is possibly TRBD1 (5 bases). CDR3 DNA sequence: TGTGCCAGCAGTCCACAGAGGGGACCTCTTTTAAGCAATCAGCCCCAGCATTTT. Amino acid sequence: CASSPQRGPLLSNQPQHF.